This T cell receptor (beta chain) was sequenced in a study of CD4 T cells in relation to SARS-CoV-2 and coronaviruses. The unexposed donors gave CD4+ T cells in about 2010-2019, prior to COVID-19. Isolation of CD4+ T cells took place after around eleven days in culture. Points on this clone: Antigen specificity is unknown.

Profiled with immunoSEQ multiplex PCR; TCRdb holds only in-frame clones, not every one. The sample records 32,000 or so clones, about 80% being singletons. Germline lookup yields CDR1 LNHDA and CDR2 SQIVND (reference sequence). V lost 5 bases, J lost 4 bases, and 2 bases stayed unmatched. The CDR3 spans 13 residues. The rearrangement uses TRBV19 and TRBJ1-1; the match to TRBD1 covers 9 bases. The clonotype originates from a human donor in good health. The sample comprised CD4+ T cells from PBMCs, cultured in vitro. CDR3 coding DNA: TGTGCCAGTAGTGACAGGGGGACCACTGAAGCTTTCTTT. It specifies CASSDRGTTEAFF.